This record covers a single T cell receptor (beta chain). Its antigen is currently unknown. The CDR3 contains 15 residues. Trimming cost V 5 bases and J 8 bases, with 21 bases left between them. CDR1 and CDR2 (germline): SGHAT, FQNNGV. Only in-frame clones appear in the TCRdb table, and some are missing; sequencing was by immunoSEQ multiplex PCR. This table holds 25,000 to 30,000 clones, 80% to 90% found once. This specimen comes from a study of T cells in narcolepsy. Study in general: Enrolled donors included narcolepsy type 1 or type 2 patients and healthy controls. Study findings and constraints: HCRT-specific and TRIB2-specific autoreactive clonotypes appeared among same-patient CSF and blood CD4+ clonotypes. Autoreactive clone sequences were missing from some blood memory CD4+ repertoires. Autoreactive clonotypes reportedly recurred in blood of same and different patients, not controls.

This clonotype was sampled from a human donor in good health. The sequencing input was memory (CD45RA-) CD4+ T cells from blood. The chain recombines TRBV11-2 with TRBJ1-2; no clear D gene. CDR3 sequence (DNA): TGTGCCAGCAGCCGACCGGGAGGGAACTATGGAGGCTACACCTTC. Protein: CASSRPGGNYGGYTF.